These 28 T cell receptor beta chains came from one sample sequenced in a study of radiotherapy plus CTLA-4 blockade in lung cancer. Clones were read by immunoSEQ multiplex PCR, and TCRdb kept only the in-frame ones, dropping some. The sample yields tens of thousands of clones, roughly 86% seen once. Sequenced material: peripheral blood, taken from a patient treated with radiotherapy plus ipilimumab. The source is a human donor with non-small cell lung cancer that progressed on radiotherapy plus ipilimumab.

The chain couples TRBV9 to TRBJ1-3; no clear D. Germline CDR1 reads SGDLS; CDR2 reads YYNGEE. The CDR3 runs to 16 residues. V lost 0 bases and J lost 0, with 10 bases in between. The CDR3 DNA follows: TGTGCCAGCAGCGTAGGATTTTCGGACTCTGGAAACACCATATATTTT. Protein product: CASSVGFSDSGNTIYF. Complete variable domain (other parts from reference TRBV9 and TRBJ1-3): DSGVTQTPKHLITATGQRVTLRCSPRSGDLSVYWYQQSLDQGLQFLIQYYNGEERAKGNILERFSAQQFPDLHSELNLSSLELGDSALYFCASSVGFSDSGNTIYFGEGSWLTVV.

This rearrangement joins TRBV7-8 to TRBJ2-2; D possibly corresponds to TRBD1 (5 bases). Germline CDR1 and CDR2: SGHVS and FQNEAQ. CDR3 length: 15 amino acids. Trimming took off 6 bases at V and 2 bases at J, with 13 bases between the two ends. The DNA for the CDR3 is TGTGCCAGCAGAGCACGAAGGACAAACACCGGGGAGCTGTTTTTT. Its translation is CASRARRTNTGELFF.

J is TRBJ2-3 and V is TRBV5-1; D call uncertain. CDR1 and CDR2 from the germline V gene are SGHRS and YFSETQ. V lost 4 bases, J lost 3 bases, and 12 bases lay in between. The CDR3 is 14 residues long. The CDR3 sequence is CASSKPVGTDTQYF. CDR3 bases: TGCGCCAGCAGCAAACCAGTAGGGACAGATACGCAGTATTTT.

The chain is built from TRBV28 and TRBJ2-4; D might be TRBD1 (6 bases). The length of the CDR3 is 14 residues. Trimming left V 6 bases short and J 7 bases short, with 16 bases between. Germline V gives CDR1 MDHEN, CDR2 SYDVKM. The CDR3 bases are TGTGCCAGCAGCCTATACAGGGAGACCAACATTCAGTACTTC. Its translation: CASSLYRETNIQYF.

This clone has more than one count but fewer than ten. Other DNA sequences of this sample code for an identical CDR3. The chain's CDR3 is CASSYSGGNTIYF. CDR3 bases: TGTGCCAGCAGTTACTCGGGGGGAAACACCATATATTTT. This sequence joins TRBV6-5 and TRBJ1-3; D is undetermined. The V gene lost 0 bases and the J gene lost 4 bases, with 4 bases spanning the gap. The length of the CDR3 is 13 residues. CDR1 is MNHEY and CDR2 is SVGAGI in the germline V gene.

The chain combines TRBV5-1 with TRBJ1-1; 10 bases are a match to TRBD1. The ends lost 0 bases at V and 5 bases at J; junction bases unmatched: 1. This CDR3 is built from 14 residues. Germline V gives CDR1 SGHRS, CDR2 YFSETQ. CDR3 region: CASSLGQGATEAFF. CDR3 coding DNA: TGCGCCAGCAGCTTGGGACAGGGGGCGACTGAAGCTTTCTTT.

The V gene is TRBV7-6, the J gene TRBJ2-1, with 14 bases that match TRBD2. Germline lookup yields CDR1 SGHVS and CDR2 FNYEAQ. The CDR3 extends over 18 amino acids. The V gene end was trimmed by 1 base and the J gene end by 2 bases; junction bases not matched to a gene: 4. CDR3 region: CASSLGLAGGRTYNEQFF. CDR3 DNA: TGTGCCAGCAGCTTAGGACTAGCGGGGGGGCGGACCTACAATGAGCAGTTCTTC.

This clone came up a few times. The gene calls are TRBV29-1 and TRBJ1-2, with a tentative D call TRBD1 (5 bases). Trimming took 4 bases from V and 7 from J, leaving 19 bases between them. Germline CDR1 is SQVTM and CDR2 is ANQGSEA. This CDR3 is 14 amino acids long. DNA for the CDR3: TGCAGCGTTGGCGGGCAGACCGGGGCCGGTGGCTACACCTTC. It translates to CSVGGQTGAGGYTF.

The CDR3 is CASSHTLRDRRSDTQYF. The CDR3 DNA reads as TGTGCCAGCAGCCACACCCTCCGGGACAGGAGGTCCGATACGCAGTATTTT. The rearrangement links TRBV14 to TRBJ2-3; 8 bases line up with TRBD1. The CDR3 sequence is 17 residues long. V shed 3 bases and J 6 bases; nucleotides not matched to a gene: 14. Germline CDR1 is SGHDN and CDR2 is FVKESK.

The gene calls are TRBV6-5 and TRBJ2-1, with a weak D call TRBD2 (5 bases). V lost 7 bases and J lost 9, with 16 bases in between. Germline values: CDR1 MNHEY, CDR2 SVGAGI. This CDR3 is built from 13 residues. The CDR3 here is CASTFWREGEQFF. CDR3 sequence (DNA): TGTGCCAGCACCTTCTGGAGAGAGGGTGAGCAGTTCTTC.

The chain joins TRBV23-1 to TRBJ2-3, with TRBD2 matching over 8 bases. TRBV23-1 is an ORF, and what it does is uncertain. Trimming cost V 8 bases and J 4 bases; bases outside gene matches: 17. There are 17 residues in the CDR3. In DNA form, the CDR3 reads TGCGCCAGCCCAACTCGCGGACTAGCTCCCCCGGCAGATACGCAGTATTTT. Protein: CASPTRGLAPPADTQYF.

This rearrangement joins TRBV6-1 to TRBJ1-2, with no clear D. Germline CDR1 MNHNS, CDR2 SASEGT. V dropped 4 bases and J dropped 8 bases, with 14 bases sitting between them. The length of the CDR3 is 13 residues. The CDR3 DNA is TGTGCCAGCAGTGGAAGACCGGACGTAGGCTACACCTTC. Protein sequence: CASSGRPDVGYTF.

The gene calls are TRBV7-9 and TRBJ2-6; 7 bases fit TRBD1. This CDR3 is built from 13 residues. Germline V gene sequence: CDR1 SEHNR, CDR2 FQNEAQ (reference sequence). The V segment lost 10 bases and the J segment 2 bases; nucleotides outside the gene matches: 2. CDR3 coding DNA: TGTGCCACCCAGGGGGCTGGGGCCAACGTCCTGACTTTC. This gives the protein CATQGAGANVLTF.

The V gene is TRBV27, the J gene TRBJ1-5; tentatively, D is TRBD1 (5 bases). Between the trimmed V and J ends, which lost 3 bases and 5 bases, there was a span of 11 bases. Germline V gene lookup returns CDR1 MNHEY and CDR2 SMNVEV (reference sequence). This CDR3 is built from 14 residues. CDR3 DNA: TGTGCCAGCAGTTTTCGGGGGGTAGATCAGCCCCAGCATTTT. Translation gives CASSFRGVDQPQHF.

The CDR3 sequence is CASSIDREGEETQYF. In DNA, the CDR3 is TGTGCCAGTAGTATAGATCGGGAGGGGGAGGAGACCCAGTACTTC. V usage is TRBV19 and J usage is TRBJ2-5, with TRBD2 matching 8 bases. Germline loops: CDR1 LNHDA, CDR2 SQIVND (reference sequence). CDR3 length: 15 residues. J gave up 5 bases and V 0 bases, and 5 bases lay outside the gene matches.

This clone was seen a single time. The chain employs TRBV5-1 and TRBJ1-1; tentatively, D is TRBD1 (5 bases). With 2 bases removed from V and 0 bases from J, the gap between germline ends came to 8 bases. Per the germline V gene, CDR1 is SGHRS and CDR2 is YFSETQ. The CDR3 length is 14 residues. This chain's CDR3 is CASSFGTMNTEAFF. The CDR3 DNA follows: TGCGCCAGCAGCTTCGGGACGATGAACACTGAAGCTTTCTTT. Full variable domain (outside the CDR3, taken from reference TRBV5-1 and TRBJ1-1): KAGVTQTPRYLIKTRGQQVTLSCSPISGHRSVSWYQQTPGQGLQFLFEYFSETQRNKGNFPGRFSGRQFSNSRSEMNVSTLELGDSALYLCASSFGTMNTEAFFGQGTRLTVV.

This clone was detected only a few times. The CDR3 DNA reads TGCGCCAGCAGCGAGACGTGGAATTATGGCTACACCTTC. Its translation is CASSETWNYGYTF. The rearrangement uses TRBV5-1 and TRBJ1-2; D gene unclear. Germline V gives CDR1 SGHRS, CDR2 YFSETQ. The CDR3 is made up of 13 amino acids. V was shortened by 4 bases and J by 5 bases, with 12 bases between the two germline ends.

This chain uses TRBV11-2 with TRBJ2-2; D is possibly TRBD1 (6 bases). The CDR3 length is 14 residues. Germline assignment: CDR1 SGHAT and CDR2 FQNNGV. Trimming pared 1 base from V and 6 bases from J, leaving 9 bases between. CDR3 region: CASSLAGASGELFF. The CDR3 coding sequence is TGTGCCAGCAGCTTAGCAGGGGCATCCGGGGAGCTGTTTTTT.

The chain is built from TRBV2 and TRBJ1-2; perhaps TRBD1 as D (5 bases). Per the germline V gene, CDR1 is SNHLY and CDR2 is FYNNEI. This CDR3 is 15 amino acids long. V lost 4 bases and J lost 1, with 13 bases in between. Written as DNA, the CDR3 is TGTGCCAGCAGTGCCGGTCAGGGAGGTAACTATGGCTACACCTTC. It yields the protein CASSAGQGGNYGYTF.

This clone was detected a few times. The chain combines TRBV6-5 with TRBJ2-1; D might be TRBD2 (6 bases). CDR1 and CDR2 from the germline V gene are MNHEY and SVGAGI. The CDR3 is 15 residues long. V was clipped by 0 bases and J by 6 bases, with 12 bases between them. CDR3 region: CASSYSTGTPNEQFF. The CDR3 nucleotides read TGTGCCAGCAGTTACTCGACTGGGACTCCCAATGAGCAGTTCTTC.

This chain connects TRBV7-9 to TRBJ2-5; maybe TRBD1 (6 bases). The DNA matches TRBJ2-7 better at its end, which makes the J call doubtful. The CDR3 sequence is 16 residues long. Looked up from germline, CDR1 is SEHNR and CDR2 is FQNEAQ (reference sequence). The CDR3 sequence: CASTDRGTVSSYEQYF. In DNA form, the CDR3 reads TGTGCCAGCACCGATAGGGGGACGGTGAGCTCCTACGAGCAGTACTTC.

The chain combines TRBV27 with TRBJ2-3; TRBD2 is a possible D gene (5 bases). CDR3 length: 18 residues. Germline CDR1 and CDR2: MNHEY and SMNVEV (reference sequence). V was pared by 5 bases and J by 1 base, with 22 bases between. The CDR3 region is CASSIRARAVPGTDTQYF. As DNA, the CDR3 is TGTGCCAGCAGTATAAGGGCCCGAGCGGTTCCGGGCACAGATACGCAGTATTTT.

This CDR3 reads CASSTRQVSYEQYF. The CDR3 bases are TGTGCCAGCAGTACCCGACAGGTTTCCTACGAGCAGTACTTC. The rearrangement links TRBV27 to TRBJ2-7; perhaps TRBD1 as D (6 bases). Between the trimmed V and J ends, which lost 5 bases and 1 base, there was a span of 12 bases. CDR3 length: 14 amino acids. Germline values: CDR1 MNHEY, CDR2 SMNVEV (reference sequence).

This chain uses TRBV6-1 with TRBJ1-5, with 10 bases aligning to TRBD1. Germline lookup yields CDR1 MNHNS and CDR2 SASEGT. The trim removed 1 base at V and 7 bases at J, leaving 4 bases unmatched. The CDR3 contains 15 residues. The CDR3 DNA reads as TGTGCCAGCAGTGAAGGGACAGGGGGTCCACAGCCCCAGCATTTT. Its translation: CASSEGTGGPQPQHF.

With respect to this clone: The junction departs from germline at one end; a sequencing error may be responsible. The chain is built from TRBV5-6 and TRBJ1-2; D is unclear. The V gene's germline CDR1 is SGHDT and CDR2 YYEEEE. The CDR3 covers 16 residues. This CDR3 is CASSSSGGRSFDGHTF. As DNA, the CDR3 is TGTGCCAGCAGCTCGAGCGGAGGGAGGTCTTTCGATGGCCACACCTTC. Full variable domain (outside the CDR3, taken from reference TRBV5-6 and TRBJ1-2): DAGVTQSPTHLIKTRGQQVTLRCSPKSGHDTVSWYQQALGQGPQFIFQYYEEEERQRGNFPDRFSGHQFPNYSSELNVNALLLGDSALYLCASSSSGGRSFDGHTFGSGTRLTVV.

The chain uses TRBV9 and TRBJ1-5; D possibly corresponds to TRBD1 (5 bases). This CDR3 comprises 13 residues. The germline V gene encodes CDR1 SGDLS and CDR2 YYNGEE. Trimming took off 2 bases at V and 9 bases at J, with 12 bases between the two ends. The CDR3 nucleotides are TGTGCCAGCAGCGTGACAGTGAGTGCGCCCCAGCATTTT. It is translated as CASSVTVSAPQHF.

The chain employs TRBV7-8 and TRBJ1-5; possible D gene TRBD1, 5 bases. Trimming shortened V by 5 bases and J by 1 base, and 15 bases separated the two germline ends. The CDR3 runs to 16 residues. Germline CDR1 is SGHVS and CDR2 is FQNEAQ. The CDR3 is CASSPLPRDSNQPQHF. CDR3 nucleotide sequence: TGTGCCAGCAGCCCGCTCCCAAGGGACAGCAATCAGCCCCAGCATTTT. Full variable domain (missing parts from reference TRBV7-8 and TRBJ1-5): GAGVSQSPRYKVAKRGQDVALRCDPISGHVSLFWYQQALGQGPEFLTYFQNEAQLDKSGLPSDRFFAERPEGSVSTLKIQRTQQEDSAVYLCASSPLPRDSNQPQHFGDGTRLSIL.

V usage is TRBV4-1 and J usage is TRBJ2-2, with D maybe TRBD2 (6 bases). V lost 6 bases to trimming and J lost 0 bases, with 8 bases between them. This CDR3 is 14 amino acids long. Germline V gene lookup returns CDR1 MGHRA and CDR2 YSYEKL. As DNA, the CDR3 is TGCGCCAGCAGGCGACTAGCGAACACCGGGGAGCTGTTTTTT. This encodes CASRRLANTGELFF.